One T cell receptor (beta chain) is described in this entry. This record belongs to a study of CD8 T cells in ankylosing spondylitis. TCRdb re-called the 5' RACE reads with MiXCR, one entry per CDR3 protein. This table has about 240,000 distinct CDR3 sequences, around 10% appearing once. V lost 3 bases and J lost 10; bases outside the gene matches: 3. CDR3 length: 13 amino acids. Per germline, CDR1 SGHAT and CDR2 FQNNGV. The chain carries TRBV11-2 and TRBJ2-1, with TRBD2 matching 10 bases. Sequenced: blood, either unsorted or a sorted T cell fraction (not recorded which). The TCR sequence derives from a male donor with ankylosing spondylitis or in good health (not recorded which). In nucleotides, the CDR3 is TGTGCCAGCAGCTTTTTTAGCGGGAGGGAGCAGTTCTTC. Translated: CASSFFSGREQFF.